The clone carrying this T cell receptor beta chain was detected only a few times. The data belong to a study of T cell changes during pregnancy in multiple sclerosis. TCRdb's table, derived via immunoSEQ multiplex PCR, lists solely in-frame clones and lacks some. Of about 85,000 clones in the sample, more than 85% were seen once. Germline-derived CDR1 and CDR2 are MDHEN and SYDVKM. Deletions cut 7 bases from V and 10 bases from J, with 16 bases between. The CDR3 extends over 12 amino acids. The receptor was derived from a female donor with multiple sclerosis, enrolled in a pregnancy study. The chain has TRBV28 and TRBJ1-1; D is possibly TRBD1 (5 bases). The sequenced sample was peripheral blood, obtained in the first trimester of pregnancy. The DNA for the CDR3 is TGTGCCAGCACGTCAGGGCCCTGGGGAGCTTTCTTT. This sequence encodes CASTSGPWGAFF.